Following are 3 T cell receptor beta chains from one sample sequenced in a study of T cell responses to AZD1222 COVID-19 vaccine. This table comes from immunoSEQ multiplex PCR, and its TCRdb copy is limited to in-frame clones, with some not included. Among about 80,000 clones listed, 75% to 90% were seen once. The sample consisted of peripheral blood, taken 28 days after the second AZD1222 dose. These TCRs come from an adult who received the AZD1222 COVID-19 vaccine.

CDR3 sequence (DNA): TGTGCCAGCAGCTCCCCAGGGACTAGCGATGAGCAGTTCTTC. It is translated as CASSSPGTSDEQFF. The chain uses TRBV7-8 and TRBJ2-1; 10 positions agree with TRBD2. The germline V gene has CDR1 SGHVS and CDR2 FQNEAQ. The CDR3 length is 14 residues. V lost 4 bases, J lost 8 bases, and 5 bases stayed unmatched.

The V gene is TRBV9, the J gene TRBJ1-1, with 7 bases matching TRBD1. There are 15 residues in the CDR3. J gave up 2 bases and V 3 bases, and 7 bases lay outside the gene matches. Germline CDR1 is SGDLS and CDR2 is YYNGEE. The CDR3 protein is CASSEAGTANTEAFF. For the CDR3, the DNA is TGTGCCAGCAGCGAGGCCGGGACAGCTAACACTGAAGCTTTCTTT. Based on the CDR3 plus reference TRBV9 and TRBJ1-1, the full variable domain is DSGVTQTPKHLITATGQRVTLRCSPRSGDLSVYWYQQSLDQGLQFLIQYYNGEERAKGNILERFSAQQFPDLHSELNLSSLELGDSALYFCASSEAGTANTEAFFGQGTRLTVV.

The rearrangement links TRBV11-2 to TRBJ1-2; the D gene is possibly TRBD1 (5 bases). V lost 5 bases to trimming and J lost 4 bases, with 20 bases between them. Germline-derived CDR1 and CDR2 are SGHAT and FQNNGV. The CDR3 length is 16 residues. The CDR3 nucleotides are TGTGCCAGCAGCACTGGGGACCGGCCGAGGGGCTATGGCTACACCTTC. Amino acid sequence: CASSTGDRPRGYGYTF.